These 4 T cell receptor beta chains were sequenced from one sample in a study of CXCR3-negative and CXCR3-positive naive CD8 T cells. Carrying UMI labels, the TRB cDNA libraries were prepared through 5' RACE. TCRdb reprocessed the 5' RACE reads and keeps a single row for each CDR3 protein, giving no DNA. In total, the table holds around 63,000 distinct CDR3 sequences. Antigen specificity for these receptors is unknown. Study-level findings and limits: Naive cells that were CXCR3-positive had more hydrophobic TRB CDR3s (compared with CXCR3-negative naive cells).

Input material: naive CXCR3+ CD8+ T cells from blood. Subset given: CD45RO-CCR7+CD27+CD95- naive CD8+ T cells expressing CXCR3 (TNR3+). The receptors originated from a human donor in good health. Some clones in this sample may be carry-over from other donors' samples.

V usage is TRBV29-1 and J usage is TRBJ1-2; the D gene TCRdb calls, TRBD1, cannot be checked with no DNA. The CDR3 length is 14 residues. Per the germline V gene, CDR1 is SQVTM and CDR2 is ANQGSEA. The chain's CDR3 is CSAVDPDRNYGYTF. Using reference TRBV29-1 and TRBJ1-2 for the parts outside the CDR3, the full variable domain is SAVISQKPSRDICQRGTSLTIQCQVDSQVTMMFWYRQQPGQSLTLIATANQGSEATYESGFVIDKFPISRPNLTFSTLTVSNMSPEDSSIYLCSAVDPDRNYGYTFGSGTRLTVV.

The rearrangement uses TRBV29-1 and TRBJ1-2. Germline V lookup: CDR1 SQVTM, CDR2 ANQGSEA. The CDR3 totals 12 residues. CDR3: CSAEDRDYGYTF.

V gene TRBV20-1 combines with J gene TRBJ2-3; without DNA, the TCRdb call of TRBD1 cannot be checked. Germline V CDR1 and CDR2: DFQATT, SNEGSKA (reference sequence). The CDR3 consists of 13 residues. The CDR3 sequence: CSASPGPTDTQYF.

The chain combines TRBV7-3 with TRBJ2-7; there is no DNA to check the TCRdb D call of TRBD1. This CDR3 spans 13 amino acids. Germline-derived CDR1 and CDR2 are SGHTA and FQGTGA. The CDR3 protein is CASSLGTRREQYF.